The rows below give T cell receptor beta chains drawn from one sample of a study of cytomegalovirus exposure and HLA in healthy donors. Libraries were prepared by immunoSEQ multiplex PCR; TCRdb keeps only in-frame clonotypes and omits some of them. This sample has roughly 170,000 clones, with 80% found just once. Sequenced: PBMCs. The receptors stem from a boy between 10 and 17 years old in good health and CMV-seronegative. The CDR3 runs from the conserved cysteine through the conserved F or W. Fields, in order: clone size, V gene, J gene, CDR3 length, D gene, CDR3 protein, CDR3 DNA. A D gene is named only where the DNA matches it firmly. Clone size appears in some rows only: once, few, many, or a class for an expanded clone.

clone size: NA; V gene: TRBV29-1; J gene: TRBJ1-2; CDR3 length: 15; D gene: TRBD1; CDR3 protein: CSVEFLAGGLYGYTF; CDR3 DNA: TGCAGCGTTGAGTTTCTGGCAGGGGGTCTCTATGGCTACACCTTC
clone size: NA; V gene: TRBV6-5; J gene: TRBJ1-1; CDR3 length: 15; D gene: NA; CDR3 protein: CASSGGHGDYTEAFF; CDR3 DNA: TGTGCCAGCAGCGGCGGACACGGTGACTACACTGAAGCTTTCTTT
clone size: NA; V gene: TRBV6-1; J gene: TRBJ1-2; CDR3 length: 17; D gene: NA; CDR3 protein: CASNEPLDRQKNYGYTF; CDR3 DNA: TGTGCCAGCAATGAACCACTGGACAGACAAAAAAACTATGGCTACACCTTC
clone size: NA; V gene: TRBV5-6; J gene: TRBJ2-7; CDR3 length: 17; D gene: TRBD2; CDR3 protein: CASSLLLAGGPTGEQYF; CDR3 DNA: TGTGCCAGCAGCCTGCTTCTAGCGGGAGGGCCGACAGGGGAGCAGTACTTC
clone size: NA; V gene: TRBV19; J gene: TRBJ1-2; CDR3 length: 13; D gene: NA; CDR3 protein: CASRETGPYGYTF; CDR3 DNA: TGTGCCAGTAGGGAGACAGGACCTTATGGCTACACCTTC
clone size: NA; V gene: TRBV7-6; J gene: TRBJ2-2; CDR3 length: 15; D gene: TRBD1; CDR3 protein: CASSFSGTVTGELFF; CDR3 DNA: TGTGCCAGCAGCTTCTCCGGGACAGTCACCGGGGAGCTGTTTTTT
clone size: NA; V gene: TRBV7-9; J gene: TRBJ2-1; CDR3 length: 15; D gene: TRBD2; CDR3 protein: CASSLAGGYKNEQFF; CDR3 DNA: TGTGCCAGCAGCTTAGCGGGAGGGTACAAGAATGAGCAGTTCTTC
clone size: NA; V gene: TRBV5-5; J gene: TRBJ2-7; CDR3 length: 12; D gene: NA; CDR3 protein: CASSLLGDEQYF; CDR3 DNA: TGTGCCAGCAGCTTGTTGGGAGACGAGCAGTACTTC
clone size: NA; V gene: TRBV9; J gene: TRBJ2-7; CDR3 length: 14; D gene: TRBD1; CDR3 protein: CASSVEDRNYEQYF; CDR3 DNA: TGTGCCAGCAGCGTGGAGGACAGGAACTACGAGCAGTACTTC
clone size: NA; V gene: TRBV5-6; J gene: TRBJ2-7; CDR3 length: 14; D gene: TRBD1; CDR3 protein: CASSSRGNTYEQYF; CDR3 DNA: TGTGCCAGCAGCTCCAGGGGGAACACCTACGAGCAGTACTTC
clone size: NA; V gene: TRBV28; J gene: TRBJ2-5; CDR3 length: 13; D gene: NA; CDR3 protein: CASRIVPWETQYF; CDR3 DNA: TGTGCCAGCAGGATAGTCCCGTGGGAGACCCAGTACTTC
clone size: NA; V gene: TRBV30; J gene: TRBJ1-2; CDR3 length: 11; D gene: NA; CDR3 protein: CAFADSGGYTF; CDR3 DNA: TGTGCCTTTGCAGATTCTGGTGGCTACACCTTC
clone size: NA; V gene: TRBV19; J gene: TRBJ1-1; CDR3 length: 15; D gene: NA; CDR3 protein: CAIANQGGMNTEAFF; CDR3 DNA: TGTGCCATCGCGAATCAGGGCGGCATGAACACTGAAGCTTTCTTT
clone size: NA; V gene: TRBV9; J gene: TRBJ1-2; CDR3 length: 16; D gene: TRBD1; CDR3 protein: CASSVAVGTGGSGYTF; CDR3 DNA: TGTGCCAGCAGCGTAGCAGTTGGGACAGGGGGCTCTGGCTACACCTTC
clone size: NA; V gene: TRBV6-1; J gene: TRBJ1-1; CDR3 length: 15; D gene: NA; CDR3 protein: CASSLRRERNTEAFF; CDR3 DNA: TGTGCCAGCAGTTTGCGACGGGAGAGGAACACTGAAGCTTTCTTT
clone size: NA; V gene: TRBV30; J gene: TRBJ1-5; CDR3 length: 16; D gene: NA; CDR3 protein: CAWSVSGRAGNQPQHF; CDR3 DNA: TGTGCCTGGAGTGTATCTGGCAGGGCGGGCAATCAGCCCCAGCATTTT
clone size: NA; V gene: TRBV6-4; J gene: TRBJ2-2; CDR3 length: 15; D gene: NA; CDR3 protein: CASSDSGPDSGELFF; CDR3 DNA: TGTGCCAGCAGTGACTCTGGCCCCGATTCCGGGGAGCTGTTTTTT
clone size: NA; V gene: TRBV19; J gene: TRBJ1-1; CDR3 length: 14; D gene: NA; CDR3 protein: CASSIRGGNTEAFF; CDR3 DNA: TGTGCCAGTAGTATAAGGGGGGGCAACACTGAAGCTTTCTTT
clone size: NA; V gene: TRBV5-4; J gene: TRBJ1-2; CDR3 length: 14; D gene: TRBD1; CDR3 protein: CASSPDRGVGGYTF; CDR3 DNA: TGTGCCAGCAGCCCAGACAGGGGGGTAGGGGGCTACACCTTC
clone size: once; V gene: TRBV7-3; J gene: TRBJ2-7; CDR3 length: 15; D gene: NA; CDR3 protein: CASSLSARGLVEQYF; CDR3 DNA: TGTGCCAGCAGCTTATCCGCTAGGGGCCTAGTGGAGCAGTACTTC
clone size: NA; V gene: TRBV27; J gene: TRBJ1-2; CDR3 length: 16; D gene: TRBD1; CDR3 protein: CASSPLGQDTIYGYTF; CDR3 DNA: TGTGCCAGCAGTCCACTGGGACAGGACACAATCTATGGCTACACCTTC
clone size: NA; V gene: TRBV6-6; J gene: TRBJ1-1; CDR3 length: 14; D gene: NA; CDR3 protein: CASSYSGGDTEAFF; CDR3 DNA: TGTGCCAGCAGTTACTCGGGGGGGGACACTGAAGCTTTCTTT
clone size: NA; V gene: TRBV6-5; J gene: TRBJ1-6; CDR3 length: 16; D gene: TRBD1; CDR3 protein: CASSSRQDRANSPLHF; CDR3 DNA: TGTGCCAGCAGTTCTCGACAGGACAGGGCTAATTCACCCCTCCACTTT
clone size: NA; V gene: TRBV6-6; J gene: TRBJ1-5; CDR3 length: 14; D gene: TRBD1; CDR3 protein: CASSYEGGDQPQHF; CDR3 DNA: TGTGCCAGCAGTTACGAAGGGGGCGATCAGCCCCAGCATTTT
clone size: NA; V gene: TRBV7-2; J gene: TRBJ1-1; CDR3 length: 13; D gene: NA; CDR3 protein: CASSSQMNTEAFF; CDR3 DNA: TGTGCCAGCAGCTCCCAGATGAACACTGAAGCTTTCTTT
clone size: once; V gene: TRBV11-2; J gene: TRBJ2-7; CDR3 length: 14; D gene: TRBD1; CDR3 protein: CASSFGTGDYEQYF; CDR3 DNA: TGTGCCAGCAGCTTTGGGACAGGGGACTACGAGCAGTACTTC
clone size: NA; V gene: TRBV5-1; J gene: TRBJ2-5; CDR3 length: 15; D gene: NA; CDR3 protein: CASSLVPGTQETQYF; CDR3 DNA: TGCGCCAGCAGCTTGGTTCCAGGTACCCAAGAGACCCAGTACTTC
clone size: NA; V gene: TRBV5-1; J gene: TRBJ1-2; CDR3 length: 14; D gene: TRBD1; CDR3 protein: CASSLRQGVPGYTF; CDR3 DNA: TGCGCCAGCAGCCTACGACAGGGTGTCCCTGGCTACACCTTC
clone size: NA; V gene: TRBV6-5; J gene: TRBJ1-1; CDR3 length: 14; D gene: TRBD1; CDR3 protein: CASSSRQGNTEAFF; CDR3 DNA: TGTGCCAGCAGTTCCAGACAGGGGAACACTGAAGCTTTCTTT
clone size: NA; V gene: TRBV18; J gene: TRBJ1-6; CDR3 length: 14; D gene: NA; CDR3 protein: CASSNGGVESPLHF; CDR3 DNA: TGTGCCAGTTCCAACGGGGGAGTGGAGTCACCCCTCCACTTT
clone size: few; V gene: TRBV5-1; J gene: TRBJ2-1; CDR3 length: 14; D gene: NA; CDR3 protein: CASSPSMLLGEQFF; CDR3 DNA: TGCGCCAGCAGCCCTAGCATGTTGCTCGGTGAGCAGTTCTTC
clone size: NA; V gene: TRBV19; J gene: TRBJ2-6; CDR3 length: 16; D gene: TRBD2; CDR3 protein: CATFGGDRSGANVLTF; CDR3 DNA: TGTGCCACTTTTGGGGGGGACCGCTCTGGGGCCAACGTCCTGACTTTC
clone size: NA; V gene: TRBV14; J gene: TRBJ2-7; CDR3 length: 16; D gene: NA; CDR3 protein: CASSPSGGVYSYEQYF; CDR3 DNA: TGTGCCAGCAGCCCCTCCGGCGGAGTGTACTCCTACGAGCAGTACTTC
clone size: once; V gene: TRBV25-1; J gene: TRBJ2-1; CDR3 length: 13; D gene: TRBD1; CDR3 protein: CASRTGADNEQFF; CDR3 DNA: TGTGCCAGCCGGACAGGGGCGGACAATGAGCAGTTCTTC
clone size: NA; V gene: TRBV5-6; J gene: TRBJ2-7; CDR3 length: 16; D gene: NA; CDR3 protein: CASALMRDSLIYEQYF; CDR3 DNA: TGTGCCAGCGCTTTGATGCGCGACAGTCTCATCTACGAGCAGTACTTC
clone size: NA; V gene: TRBV6-1; J gene: TRBJ2-4; CDR3 length: 16; D gene: NA; CDR3 protein: CASSEVVLGQKSIQYF; CDR3 DNA: TGTGCCAGCAGTGAAGTAGTGCTAGGACAGAAGAGCATTCAGTACTTC
clone size: NA; V gene: TRBV29-1; J gene: TRBJ1-1; CDR3 length: 13; D gene: TRBD1; CDR3 protein: CSVSGTANTEAFF; CDR3 DNA: TGCAGCGTTTCAGGGACAGCCAACACTGAAGCTTTCTTT
clone size: NA; V gene: TRBV10-3; J gene: TRBJ1-1; CDR3 length: 15; D gene: TRBD1; CDR3 protein: CAISDGQGEDTEAFF; CDR3 DNA: TGTGCCATCAGCGACGGACAGGGTGAGGACACTGAAGCTTTCTTT
clone size: NA; V gene: TRBV19; J gene: TRBJ1-6; CDR3 length: 15; D gene: TRBD1; CDR3 protein: CASSSRDRVFSPLHF; CDR3 DNA: TGTGCCAGTAGTTCCCGGGACAGGGTCTTCTCACCCCTCCACTTT
clone size: NA; V gene: TRBV7-9; J gene: TRBJ2-1; CDR3 length: 12; D gene: NA; CDR3 protein: CASSLVDNEQFF; CDR3 DNA: TGTGCCAGCAGCTTAGTCGACAATGAGCAGTTCTTC
clone size: few; V gene: TRBV7-2; J gene: TRBJ2-6; CDR3 length: 16; D gene: NA; CDR3 protein: CASSLHPGAGANVLTF; CDR3 DNA: TGTGCCAGCAGCTTACACCCAGGGGCTGGGGCCAACGTCCTGACTTTC
clone size: NA; V gene: TRBV19; J gene: TRBJ1-5; CDR3 length: 15; D gene: TRBD1; CDR3 protein: CASRTTGVGNQPQHF; CDR3 DNA: TGTGCCAGTAGAACGACAGGGGTGGGCAATCAGCCCCAGCATTTT
clone size: few; V gene: TRBV29-1; J gene: TRBJ1-2; CDR3 length: 16; D gene: NA; CDR3 protein: CSVLTEMNQGPHGYTF; CDR3 DNA: TGCAGCGTACTCACTGAAATGAACCAGGGGCCCCATGGCTACACCTTC
clone size: NA; V gene: TRBV11-2; J gene: TRBJ2-2; CDR3 length: 16; D gene: NA; CDR3 protein: CASSLDIGRGPGELFF; CDR3 DNA: TGTGCCAGCAGCTTAGATATTGGCAGGGGCCCCGGGGAGCTGTTTTTT
clone size: NA; V gene: TRBV10-3; J gene: TRBJ2-7; CDR3 length: 19; D gene: TRBD2; CDR3 protein: CAISELGTILAGRIYEQYF; CDR3 DNA: TGTGCCATCAGTGAGTTAGGGACTATATTGGCGGGGAGGATTTACGAGCAGTACTTC
clone size: few; V gene: TRBV5-1; J gene: TRBJ1-5; CDR3 length: 13; D gene: NA; CDR3 protein: CASREQHNQPQHF; CDR3 DNA: TGCGCCTCCCGGGAACAGCACAATCAGCCCCAGCATTTT
clone size: NA; V gene: TRBV6-5; J gene: TRBJ2-7; CDR3 length: 15; D gene: NA; CDR3 protein: CASSFRTPQNYEQYF; CDR3 DNA: TGTGCCAGCAGTTTTCGGACTCCGCAAAACTACGAGCAGTACTTC
clone size: NA; V gene: TRBV29-1; J gene: TRBJ2-3; CDR3 length: 11; D gene: NA; CDR3 protein: CSVAQSDTQYF; CDR3 DNA: TGCAGCGTTGCGCAGTCAGATACGCAGTATTTT
clone size: NA; V gene: TRBV7-2; J gene: TRBJ2-5; CDR3 length: 15; D gene: TRBD2; CDR3 protein: CASSFIGTSDETQYF; CDR3 DNA: TGTGCCAGCAGCTTTATTGGGACTAGCGATGAGACCCAGTACTTC
clone size: NA; V gene: TRBV4-3; J gene: TRBJ2-1; CDR3 length: 16; D gene: TRBD2; CDR3 protein: CASSQDTGTRSNEQFF; CDR3 DNA: TGCGCCAGCAGCCAGGACACCGGGACTAGAAGTAATGAGCAGTTCTTC
clone size: NA; V gene: TRBV16; J gene: TRBJ1-2; CDR3 length: 15; D gene: NA; CDR3 protein: CASSQSRGSGYGYTF; CDR3 DNA: TGTGCCAGCAGCCAATCACGGGGGTCTGGGTATGGCTACACCTTC
clone size: NA; V gene: TRBV2; J gene: TRBJ2-7; CDR3 length: 13; D gene: NA; CDR3 protein: CASSRDSYSEQYF; CDR3 DNA: TGTGCCAGCAGTAGGGACTCTTATTCCGAGCAGTACTTC
clone size: NA; V gene: TRBV7-9; J gene: TRBJ1-1; CDR3 length: 15; D gene: TRBD1; CDR3 protein: CASSLTGVGIAEAFF; CDR3 DNA: TGTGCCAGCAGCTTGACAGGGGTGGGGATCGCTGAAGCTTTCTTT
clone size: NA; V gene: TRBV13; J gene: TRBJ1-1; CDR3 length: 13; D gene: NA; CDR3 protein: CASIGQGGTEAFF; CDR3 DNA: TGTGCCAGCATTGGGCAGGGAGGCACTGAAGCTTTCTTT
clone size: NA; V gene: TRBV19; J gene: TRBJ1-3; CDR3 length: 14; D gene: NA; CDR3 protein: CASTEIYTGNTIYF; CDR3 DNA: TGTGCCAGTACCGAAATTTACACTGGAAACACCATATATTTT
clone size: NA; V gene: TRBV25-1; J gene: TRBJ2-5; CDR3 length: 14; D gene: NA; CDR3 protein: CATEIWGVGETQYF; CDR3 DNA: TGTGCCACGGAAATATGGGGGGTGGGGGAGACCCAGTACTTC
clone size: NA; V gene: TRBV5-6; J gene: TRBJ2-5; CDR3 length: 14; D gene: NA; CDR3 protein: CASSLLGTQETQYF; CDR3 DNA: TGTGCCAGCAGCCTACTAGGTACCCAAGAGACCCAGTACTTC
clone size: NA; V gene: TRBV25-1; J gene: TRBJ1-2; CDR3 length: 14; D gene: NA; CDR3 protein: CASSADPGGLGYTF; CDR3 DNA: TGTGCCAGCAGCGCCGATCCGGGAGGGCTTGGCTACACCTTC